The text below deals with one T cell receptor (beta chain). Antigen specificity is unknown. The germline V gene encodes CDR1 KGHSH and CDR2 LQKENI. The V gene lost 3 bases and the J gene lost 3 bases, with 15 bases spanning the gap. This CDR3 region has 15 residues. The sample originates from a study of shared clonotypes between healthy human individuals. Study-wide context: Two women and a few men aged 18 to 49 made up the donors. CD8 memory received one plate per donor, CD8 naive two, CD4 memory three and CD4 naive three. Study outcomes and limitations: Clonotypes shared by all four donors outscored non-shared clonotypes in generation probability. At large depth, rarefaction still showed sorted-subset sequencing to be incomplete.

Assay used: immunoSEQ multiplex PCR; TCRdb lists only in-frame clones, some missing. The sample lists about 1,500,000 clones, roughly 97% seen once, with about 1.2% in the top ten. This TCR was sampled from a man aged 25 to 45 in good health. The chain uses TRBV18 and TRBJ2-7; D uncertain. Sequenced sample: naive CD4+ T cells sorted from blood. Documented subset: CD45RA+ positively selected. CDR3 loop: CASSPGMYKDYEQYF. The CDR3 DNA reads TGTGCCAGCTCACCCGGTATGTATAAAGACTACGAGCAGTACTTC.